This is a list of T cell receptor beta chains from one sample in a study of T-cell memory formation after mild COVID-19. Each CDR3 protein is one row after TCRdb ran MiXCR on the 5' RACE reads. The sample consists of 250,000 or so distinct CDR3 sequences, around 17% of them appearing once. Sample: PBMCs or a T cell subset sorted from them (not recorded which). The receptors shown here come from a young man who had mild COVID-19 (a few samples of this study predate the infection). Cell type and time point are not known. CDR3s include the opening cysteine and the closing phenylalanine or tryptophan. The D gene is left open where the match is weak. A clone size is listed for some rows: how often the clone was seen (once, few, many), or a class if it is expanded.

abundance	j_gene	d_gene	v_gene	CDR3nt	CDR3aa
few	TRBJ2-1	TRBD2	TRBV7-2	TGTGCCAGCAGAGTAGCCGGGACTACTGAATGGTTCTTC	CASRVAGTTEWFF
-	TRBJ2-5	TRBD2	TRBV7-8	TGTGCCAGCAGCCGAGCGACTAGCGGGGGGGGACAAGAGACCCAGTACTTC	CASSRATSGGGQETQYF
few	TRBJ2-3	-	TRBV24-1	TGTGCCACCAGTGACTCGCGGGGACCAGCAGATACGCAGTATTTT	CATSDSRGPADTQYF
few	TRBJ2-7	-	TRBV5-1	TGCGCCAGCAGGCCCCCCGGGGACCACGAGCAGTACTTC	CASRPPGDHEQYF
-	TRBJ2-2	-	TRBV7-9	TGTGCCAGCACCGAAGCCGGGGAGCTGTTTTTT	CASTEAGELFF
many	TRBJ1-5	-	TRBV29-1	TGCAGCGTTTTAGTAGGCAATCAGCCCCAGCATTTT	CSVLVGNQPQHF
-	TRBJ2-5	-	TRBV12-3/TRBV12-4	TGTGCCAGCAGTTGGGCATACCAAGAGACCCAGTACTTC	CASSWAYQETQYF
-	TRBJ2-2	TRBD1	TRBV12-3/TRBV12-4	TGTGCCAGTATCGGGCCGACAGGGGGCGATTCCGGGGAGCTGTTTTTT	CASIGPTGGDSGELFF
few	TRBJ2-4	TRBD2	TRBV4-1	TGCGCCAGCAGCCAACTCCTAAGCGGGGGGACCATCATAGCCAAAAACATTCAGTACTTC	CASSQLLSGGTIIAKNIQYF
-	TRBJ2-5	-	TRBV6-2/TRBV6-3	TGTGCCAGCAGTTTCTCAGGGTATCGGGGCCAAGAGACCCAGTACTTC	CASSFSGYRGQETQYF
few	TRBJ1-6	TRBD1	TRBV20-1	TGCAGTGCTTCCGCGGGACAGACACTTAATTCACCCCTCCACTTT	CSASAGQTLNSPLHF
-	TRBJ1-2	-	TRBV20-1	TGCAGTGCTCTTATATCTAACTATGGCTACACCTTC	CSALISNYGYTF
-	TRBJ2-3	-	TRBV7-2	TGTGCCAGCAGCTTAGCCCAGAATCTTAAAGATACGCAGTATTTT	CASSLAQNLKDTQYF
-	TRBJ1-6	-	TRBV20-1	TGCAGTGCTAGGGCCAGGCGGGGGGCCCTTTATAATTCACCCCTCCACTTT	CSARARRGALYNSPLHF
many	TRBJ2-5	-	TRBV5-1	TGCGCCAGCAGCTTGGGGGTGATTTTGGGTGAAGAGACCCAGTACTTC	CASSLGVILGEETQYF
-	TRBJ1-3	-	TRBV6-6	TGTGCCAGCAGTTACTCGAGGGGACCGCGCTCTGGAAACACCATATATTTT	CASSYSRGPRSGNTIYF
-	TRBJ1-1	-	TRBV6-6	TGTGCCAGCGGAGACAAAGATATCACTGAAGCTTTCTTT	CASGDKDITEAFF
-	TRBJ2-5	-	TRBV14	TGTGCCAGCAGCCGCCCGAGGTTGGGGAGCGAGACCCAGTACTTC	CASSRPRLGSETQYF
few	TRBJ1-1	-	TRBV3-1	TGTGCCAGCTCAACAACGGGGAGTTTGAACACTGAAGCTTTCTTT	CASSTTGSLNTEAFF
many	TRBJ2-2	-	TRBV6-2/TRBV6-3	TGTGCCAGCAGTTACGGCGGGGGCGCAAACACCGGGGAGCTGTTTTTT	CASSYGGGANTGELFF
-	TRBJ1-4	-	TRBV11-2	TGTGCCAGCAGTGACAGATCAACTAATGAAAAACTGTTTTTT	CASSDRSTNEKLFF
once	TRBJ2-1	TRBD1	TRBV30	TGTGCCTGCCCAAAAGGGGGGTCAGGGGGCTACTACAATGAGCAGTTCTTC	CACPKGGSGGYYNEQFF
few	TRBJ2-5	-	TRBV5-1	TGCGCCAGCAGCTTGGTTGGTAGCGGAACCACGGGGGAGACCCAGTACTTC	CASSLVGSGTTGETQYF
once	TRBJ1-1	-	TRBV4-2	TGTGCCAGCAGCCAAGTGACAGCGAACACTGAAGCTTTCTTT	CASSQVTANTEAFF
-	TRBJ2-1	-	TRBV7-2	TGTGCCAGCAGCTTACCTTACGGGGTTAACAATGAGCAGTTCTTC	CASSLPYGVNNEQFF
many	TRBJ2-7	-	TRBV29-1	TGCAGCGTGGGAATGACTTCGGGAGCCTACGAGCAGTACTTC	CSVGMTSGAYEQYF
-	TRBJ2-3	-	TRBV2	TGTGCCAGCAGTGAATCCGGGAGCACAGATACGCAGTATTTT	CASSESGSTDTQYF
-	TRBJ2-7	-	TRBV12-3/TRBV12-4	TGTGCCAGCAGCCCCAAGTACGAGCAGTACTTC	CASSPKYEQYF
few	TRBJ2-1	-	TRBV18	TGTGCCAGCTCACCAAGGGACACCAAGTCTTTCTTC	CASSPRDTKSFF
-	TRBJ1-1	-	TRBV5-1	TGCGCCAGCAGCTCGACTCGGACAGTTGGGATCACTGAAGCTTTCTTT	CASSSTRTVGITEAFF
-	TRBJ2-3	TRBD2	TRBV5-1	TGCGCCAGCAGCAGTACACGGGGGGGAGGAAATACGCAGTATTTT	CASSSTRGGGNTQYF
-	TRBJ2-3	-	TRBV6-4	TGTGCCAGCAGTGCCAAAGGGGACGGGGCAGATACGCAGTATTTT	CASSAKGDGADTQYF
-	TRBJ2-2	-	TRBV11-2	TGTGCCAGCAGCTCGATCGGGGGAAACACCGGGGAGCTGTTTTTT	CASSSIGGNTGELFF
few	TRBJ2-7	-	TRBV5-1	TGCGCCAGCAGTCGGACGGATTTCTACGAGCAGTACTTC	CASSRTDFYEQYF
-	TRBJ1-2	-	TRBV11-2	TGTGCCAGCAGCTTAGACACCAGCTACACCTTC	CASSLDTSYTF
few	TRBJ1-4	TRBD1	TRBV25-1	TGTGCCAGCAGTGGAAGGGACAGGGTTAATGAAAAACTGTTTTTT	CASSGRDRVNEKLFF
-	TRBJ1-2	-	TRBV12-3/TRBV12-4	TGTGCCAGCAGTTTGGTATCACGGGGTGGCTACACCTTC	CASSLVSRGGYTF
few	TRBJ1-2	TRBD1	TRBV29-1	TGCAGCGTTGAAGAGTTGGACAGGGGTTATGGCTACACCTTC	CSVEELDRGYGYTF
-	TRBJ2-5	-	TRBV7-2	TGTGCCAGCAGCTTACTCCCAGCGGGTACCCAGTACTTC	CASSLLPAGTQYF
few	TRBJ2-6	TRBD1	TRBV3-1	TGTGCCAGCAGCGATCCTCCGGGACAGGGACCCTCTGGGGCCAACGTCCTGACTTTC	CASSDPPGQGPSGANVLTF
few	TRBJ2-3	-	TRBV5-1	TGCGCCAGCAGCTTGGCCCTCTCTAGCACAGATACGCAGTATTTT	CASSLALSSTDTQYF
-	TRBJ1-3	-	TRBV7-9	TGTGCCAGCAGCCCAAACAGGGCCTCTGGAAACACCATATATTTT	CASSPNRASGNTIYF
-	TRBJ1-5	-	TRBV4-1	TGCGCCAGCAGCCAAGATCCCGGGAGAAATCAGCCCCAGCATTTT	CASSQDPGRNQPQHF
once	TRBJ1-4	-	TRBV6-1	TGTGCCAGCAGCCCCCGGCGGGAGGGTGAAAAACTGTTTTTT	CASSPRREGEKLFF
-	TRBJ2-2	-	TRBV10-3	TGTGCCATCAGTGAGTCCGTTCCCGGGGAGCTGTTTTTT	CAISESVPGELFF
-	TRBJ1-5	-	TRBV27	TGTGCCAGCAGTCCGAGGAGCCAGCGGCCCCAGCATTTT	CASSPRSQRPQHF
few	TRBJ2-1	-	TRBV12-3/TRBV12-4	TGTGCCAGCTGTTTTGGGGGCAATGAGCAGTTCTTC	CASCFGGNEQFF
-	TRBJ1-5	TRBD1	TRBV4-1	TGCGCCAGCAGCCAAGGGACAGGTCCTTCTCAGCCCCAGCATTTT	CASSQGTGPSQPQHF
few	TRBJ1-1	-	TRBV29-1	TGCAGCGTCGGACGTCCGGCAGGAGGTGAAGCTTTCTTT	CSVGRPAGGEAFF